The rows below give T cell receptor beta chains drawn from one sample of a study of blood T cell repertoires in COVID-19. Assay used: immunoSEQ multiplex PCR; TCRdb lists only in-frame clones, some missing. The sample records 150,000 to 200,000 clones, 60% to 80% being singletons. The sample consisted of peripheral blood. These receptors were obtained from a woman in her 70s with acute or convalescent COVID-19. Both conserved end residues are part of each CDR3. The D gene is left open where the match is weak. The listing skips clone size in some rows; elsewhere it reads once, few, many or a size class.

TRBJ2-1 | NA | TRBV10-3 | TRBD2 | TGTGCCACCGAAAGTAGGACTAGCGGGGACAGCTCCTACAATGAGCAGTTCTTC | CATESRTSGDSSYNEQFF
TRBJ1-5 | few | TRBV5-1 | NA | TGCGCCAGCAGCTTGGATTCTCGGAGGGATCAGCCCCAGCATTTT | CASSLDSRRDQPQHF
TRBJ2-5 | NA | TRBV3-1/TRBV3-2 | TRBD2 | TGTGCCAGCGTTACTAGCGGGAGTTACACCGAGACCCAGTACTTC | CASVTSGSYTETQYF
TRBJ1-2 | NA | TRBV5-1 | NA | TGCGCCAGCAGCACTAGGACGGGAGCTAACTATGGCTACACCTTC | CASSTRTGANYGYTF
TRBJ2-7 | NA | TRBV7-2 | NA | TGTGCCAGCAGCTTAGGCGGCGGGTCCTACGAGCAGTACTTC | CASSLGGGSYEQYF
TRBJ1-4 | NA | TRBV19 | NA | TGTGCCAGTAGTATCGGGGGGAACAATGAAAAACTGTTTTTT | CASSIGGNNEKLFF
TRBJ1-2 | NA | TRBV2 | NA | TGTGCCAGCCCGGGCTACACCTTC | CASPGYTF
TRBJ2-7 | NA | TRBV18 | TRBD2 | TGTGCCAGCTCACAGGGACTAGCGGGAGGGCCCTTCAACGAGCAGTACTTC | CASSQGLAGGPFNEQYF
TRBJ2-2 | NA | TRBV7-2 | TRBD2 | TGTGCCAGCAGCGCTAGCGGGACTACGAACACCGGGGAGCTGTTTTTT | CASSASGTTNTGELFF
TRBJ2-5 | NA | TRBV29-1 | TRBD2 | TGCAGCGCTCAAAGGGATAGCGGGAGTCGCGGAGAGACCCAGTACTTC | CSAQRDSGSRGETQYF
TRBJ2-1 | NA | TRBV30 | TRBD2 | TGTGCCTGGGTCGGGACTAGCGGGGGGACCTACAATGAGCAGTTCTTC | CAWVGTSGGTYNEQFF
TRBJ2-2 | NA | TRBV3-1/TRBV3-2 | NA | TGTGCCAGCAGCCAATTGGAGGGGGAGCTGTTTTTT | CASSQLEGELFF
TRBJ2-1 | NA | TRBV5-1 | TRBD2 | TGCGCCAGCAGCTTCTTAGCGGGTTACAATGAGCAGTTCTTC | CASSFLAGYNEQFF
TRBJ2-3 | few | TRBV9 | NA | TGTGCCAGCAGCGTAGCGGAGGACGTGAGAACAGATACGCAGTATTTT | CASSVAEDVRTDTQYF
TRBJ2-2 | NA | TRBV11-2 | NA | TGTGCCAGCAGCTTATCCCGGAACACCGGGGAGCTGTTTTTT | CASSLSRNTGELFF
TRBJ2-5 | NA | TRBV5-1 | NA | TGCGCCAGCAGCCCGACAGGTATCCAAGAGACCCAGTACTTC | CASSPTGIQETQYF
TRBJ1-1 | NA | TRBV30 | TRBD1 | TGTGCCTGGAGTCCGGGACAGCTCATTCTGAACACTGAAGCTTTCTTT | CAWSPGQLILNTEAFF
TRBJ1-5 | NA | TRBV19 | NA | TGTGCCAGTAGCTGGGACTCCCGCTCGTATAGCAATCAGCCCCAGCATTTT | CASSWDSRSYSNQPQHF
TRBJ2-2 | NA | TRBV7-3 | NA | TGTGCCAGCAGCTCCCAGGCCGGGGAGCTGTTTTTT | CASSSQAGELFF
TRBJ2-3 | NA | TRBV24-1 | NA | TGTGCCACCAGTGCCACTACCACGGGGTCCCCAGATACGCAGTATTTT | CATSATTTGSPDTQYF
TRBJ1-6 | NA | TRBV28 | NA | TGTGCCAGCAGCTTCTTACCACTAGTGGATTCACCCCTCCACTTT | CASSFLPLVDSPLHF
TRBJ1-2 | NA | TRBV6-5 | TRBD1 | TGTGCCAGCAGGCCAGACAGGGACGGCGGCTATGGCTACACCTTC | CASRPDRDGGYGYTF
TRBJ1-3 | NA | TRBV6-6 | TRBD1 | TGTGCCAGCAGCTTACAGGGGGCCGGAAACACCATATATTTT | CASSLQGAGNTIYF
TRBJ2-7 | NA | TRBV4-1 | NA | TGCGCCAGCAGCCAAGGCCCAGGGGGAGGTTTATACGAGCAGTACTTC | CASSQGPGGGLYEQYF
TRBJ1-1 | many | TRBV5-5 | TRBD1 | TGTGCCAGCAGCCCGCGACAGGGGCGATTTACTATGAACACTGAAGCTTTCTTT | CASSPRQGRFTMNTEAFF
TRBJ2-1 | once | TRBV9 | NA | TGTGCCAGCACCCAGACTGCTAACTACAATGAGCAGTTCTTC | CASTQTANYNEQFF
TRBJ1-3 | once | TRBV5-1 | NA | TGCGCCAGCAGCGCACTACAGGGTGAAGGAAACACCATATATTTT | CASSALQGEGNTIYF
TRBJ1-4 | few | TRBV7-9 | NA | TGTGCCAGCAGCCCCCAGGGGCGGAGTGCAACTAATGAAAAACTGTTTTTT | CASSPQGRSATNEKLFF
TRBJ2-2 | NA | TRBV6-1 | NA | TGTGCCAGCAGTGAGTCCCGGGGGGCTGACACCGGGGAGCTGTTTTTT | CASSESRGADTGELFF
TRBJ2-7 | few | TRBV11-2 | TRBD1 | TGTGCCAGCAGCCGAACCCGGACAGGGATTACCTTCTACGAGCAGTACTTC | CASSRTRTGITFYEQYF
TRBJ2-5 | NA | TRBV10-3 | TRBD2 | TGTGCCATCAGTGAGGGGACTAGTGTTCAAGAGACCCAGTACTTC | CAISEGTSVQETQYF
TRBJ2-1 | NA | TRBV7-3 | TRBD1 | TGTGCCAGCAGCTTAGAGGGGGCGGCGTACAATGAGCAGTTCTTC | CASSLEGAAYNEQFF
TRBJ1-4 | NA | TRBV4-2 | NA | TGTGCCAGCAGCCAAGATCGGGTTAATGAAAAACTGTTTTTT | CASSQDRVNEKLFF
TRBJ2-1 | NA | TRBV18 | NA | TGTGCCAGCTCACCAGAGGGTAGTGTGGGGGAGCAGTTCTTC | CASSPEGSVGEQFF
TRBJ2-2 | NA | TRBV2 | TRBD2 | TGTGCCAGCAGTGCTCAGCAACGTCTAGCGGGAGGGCCCGGGGAGCTGTTTTTT | CASSAQQRLAGGPGELFF
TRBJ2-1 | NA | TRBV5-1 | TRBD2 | TGCGCCAGCAGGAGGGGACTAGCGGATGAGCAGTTCTTC | CASRRGLADEQFF
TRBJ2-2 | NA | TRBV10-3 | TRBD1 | TGTGCCATCAGTGAGTCGACAGGGGGCACCGGGGAGCTGTTTTTT | CAISESTGGTGELFF
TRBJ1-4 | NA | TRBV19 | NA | TGTGCCAGTAGGCCGGGGGTCGAGGTCGGTAAACTGTTTTTT | CASRPGVEVGKLFF
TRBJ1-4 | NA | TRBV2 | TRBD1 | TGTGCCAGCAGTGGCCGGGACAGCGGAAGATACGAAAAACTGTTTTTT | CASSGRDSGRYEKLFF
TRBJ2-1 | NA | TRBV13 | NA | TGTGCCAGCAGCTTAGTGACTGACCCGAGAGAGCAGTTCTTC | CASSLVTDPREQFF
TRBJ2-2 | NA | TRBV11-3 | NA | TGTGCCAGCAGCCTAATCCGGGCCGGGGAGCTGTTTTTT | CASSLIRAGELFF
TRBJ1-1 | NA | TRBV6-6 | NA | TGTGCCAGCAGCCTGGGGAGGGGGACTGAAGCTTTCTTT | CASSLGRGTEAFF
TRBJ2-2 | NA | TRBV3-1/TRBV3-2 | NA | TGTGCCAGCAGCCACCGAGTGGTCACCGGGGAGCTGTTTTTT | CASSHRVVTGELFF
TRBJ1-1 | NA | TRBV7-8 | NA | TGTGCCAGCAGCCCCGAATCGACAGGTTACAGCATGAACACTGAAGCTTTCTTT | CASSPESTGYSMNTEAFF
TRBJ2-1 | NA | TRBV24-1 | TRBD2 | TGTGCCGTTGGAAGCGGGATTGATGAGCAGTTCTTC | CAVGSGIDEQFF
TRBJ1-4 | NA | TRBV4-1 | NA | TGCGCCAGCAGCCAAGATCCGGGAGTACGGGAAAAACTGTTTTTT | CASSQDPGVREKLFF
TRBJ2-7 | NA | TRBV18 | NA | TGTGCCAGCTCACCACCCAGTTCTTACGAGCAGTACTTC | CASSPPSSYEQYF
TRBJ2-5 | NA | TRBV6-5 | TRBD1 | TGTGCCAGCAGGGCCGCAGGGGGTGGTGAGACCCAGTACTTC | CASRAAGGGETQYF
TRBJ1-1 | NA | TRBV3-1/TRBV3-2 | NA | TGTGCCAGCAGAGGAACAGGATTGAACACTGAAGCTTTCTTT | CASRGTGLNTEAFF
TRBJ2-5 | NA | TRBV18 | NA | TGTGCCAGCTCACCCGGGGGAGAGACCCAGTACTTC | CASSPGGETQYF
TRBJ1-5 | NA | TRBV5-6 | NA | TGTGCCAGCAGCTTGGGCAGGATTGATCAGCCCCAGCATTTT | CASSLGRIDQPQHF